The entry that follows covers one T cell receptor beta chain sequence. The antigen this receptor binds is unknown. No quality values exist for individual bases; no much larger clone is one base distant. This specimen comes from a study of identifying expanded T cells in peripheral blood (dated by TCRdb to the late 2010s). Study-level background: Technical replicates were generated by sequencing separate aliquots of the same genomic DNA pool, with four replicates compared pairwise. The research as a whole found: It was expected by the authors that biological variance in healthy repertoires might increase further over much longer intervals, such as months to years. The beta-binomial model significantly reduced the number of clones called differentially abundant and the false-positive rate across all healthy-donor time intervals. Variance in clone template counts between approximately two-week samples significantly increased with total template count across all healthy donors. The binomial model flagged about 1.2 differentially abundant clones between technical replicates, compared with 15 to 17 over about 2 weeks and 19 to 20 over about four weeks.

The immunoSEQ Assay, which uses bias-controlled multiplex PCR amplification of genomic DNA, was used to profile TCRbeta CDR3 regions. The study's processing was this. The absolute abundance of each unique TCRbeta CDR3 region was quantified after sequences were collapsed and filtered. Two models were used to test differential abundance: a binomial model (Fisher-equivalent) and a beta-binomial model that adds time-dependent variance fitted from healthy donors. Clones with fewer than 5 combined templates were removed, and differential abundance was called for clones with a Benjamini-Hochberg FDR below 0.01. In the beta-binomial model, variance was expressed as a function of the total template count across the two samples, in the form v = (b*log(k)+a)^2. The table was pulled from immuneACCESS by TCRdb, which kept in-frame rearrangements only. Such tables lose some clones; where checked, under half of the loss comes from unresolved V genes, and the rest has no known cause. The V and J calls and clone size are taken from that table; D and trimming were inferred from the DNA. In all, the sample holds 120,000 or so clones, and roughly 84% of those were seen once. Of the sample, approximately 3% falls within the top ten clones.

No immune events such as infections were documented for the healthy donors during the collection period. Healthy-donor blood repertoires served as a training cohort to calibrate time-dependent variance in a beta-binomial model of T-cell clone differential abundance. The training cohort comprised some 10 healthy donors, 3 female and 7 male. An age range of roughly 25 to 65 years, with an average of about 45 years, was recorded for the donors. Obtained from a commercial supplier, whole blood was collected from each healthy donor at three time points set around 2 weeks apart. For immunosequencing, genomic DNA was extracted from unsorted whole blood. Sequences were obtained from blood. This TCR was sampled from a person between 18 and 69 years old in good health.

The CDR3 is CASTSRGQGTDTQYF. The base sequence is TGTGCCAGCACGTCCCGAGGACAGGGGACAGATACGCAGTATTTT. Recombination linked TRBV6-5 to TRBJ2-3; TRBD1 lines up with 9 middle nucleotides. V ends up 7 bases short and J 3 bases short, with an unmatched junction base count of 8. Its CDR3 holds 15 amino acids, cysteine through phenylalanine. Here the CDR3 DNA is all that survives: 45 bases in frame from base 1. Taken from the germline V gene, the CDR1 and CDR2 loops are MNHEY and SVGAGI.